Presented here are 15 T cell receptor beta chains from one specimen sequenced in a study of shared clonotypes between healthy human individuals. Libraries were prepared by immunoSEQ multiplex PCR; TCRdb keeps only in-frame clonotypes and omits some of them. The data show 1,500,000 or so clones, 98% seen once. The specimen sequenced was naive CD4+ T cells sorted from blood. Subset in this sample: CD45RA+ positively selected. The receptors come from a young man in good health.

The chain has TRBV27 and TRBJ2-7; D ambiguous. CDR1 and CDR2 (germline): MNHEY, SMNVEV (reference sequence). The germline V and J ends were trimmed by 4 bases and 6 bases, with 22 bases remaining between them. CDR3 size: 16 residues. The CDR3 sequence is CASSWAAAAVRSEQYF. Here the CDR3 DNA reads TGTGCCAGCAGTTGGGCTGCGGCGGCCGTAAGGTCCGAGCAGTACTTC.

The chain links TRBV20-1 to TRBJ2-3; D remains ambiguous. Trimming took off 6 bases at V and 10 bases at J, with 14 bases between the two ends. Germline CDR1 DFQATT, CDR2 SNEGSKA (reference sequence). The CDR3 has 11 residues. CDR3 sequence: CSAAYVGAQYF. The CDR3, as DNA: TGCAGTGCAGCGTACGTTGGGGCGCAGTATTTT.

The chain joins TRBV5-6 to TRBJ1-1; D is uncertain. Germline V CDR1 and CDR2: SGHDT, YYEEEE. Trimming shortened V by 0 bases and J by 0 bases, and 9 bases separated the two germline ends. The CDR3 has 15 residues. The CDR3 DNA reads as TGTGCCAGCAGCTTGGTCGTCAGAGTGAACACTGAAGCTTTCTTT. Protein product: CASSLVVRVNTEAFF.

V and J are TRBV5-1 and TRBJ2-3, with 7 bases identical to TRBD2. Losses at the gene ends were 4 bases for V and 4 bases for J; bases not matched to a gene: 9. The germline V gene has CDR1 SGHRS and CDR2 YFSETQ. The CDR3 runs 15 residues. DNA for the CDR3: TGCGCCAGCAGCAGTCCGGCGGGAGAGGCAGATACGCAGTATTTT. Protein sequence: CASSSPAGEADTQYF.

V and J are TRBV7-2 and TRBJ2-7; no clear D. Germline loops: CDR1 SGHTA, CDR2 FQGNSA. The V end was cut by 5 bases, the J end by 2 bases, with 7 bases between. The CDR3 covers 12 residues. The CDR3 here is CASSTAPYEQYF. The CDR3 DNA reads TGTGCCAGCAGCACCGCCCCCTACGAGCAGTACTTC.

The gene calls are TRBV5-6 and TRBJ2-7; D possibly corresponds to TRBD1 (7 bases). The CDR3 runs to 17 residues. V lost 4 bases to trimming and J lost 6 bases, with 26 bases between them. Germline CDR1 and CDR2: SGHDT and YYEEEE. The CDR3 DNA follows: TGTGCCAGCAGCCCGGACCTGGGACAGCGGGTTCTAGGCGAGCAGTACTTC. Protein product: CASSPDLGQRVLGEQYF.

This clone was seen once. The J gene is TRBJ1-3, the V gene TRBV6-5; 7 bases fit TRBD1. The CDR3 sequence is 15 residues long. Germline V gene sequence: CDR1 MNHEY, CDR2 SVGAGI. V dropped 6 bases and J dropped 0; count of bases not matched to a gene: 5. CDR3 coding DNA: TGTGCCAGCAGAGACAGGGTTGGCTCTGGAAACACCATATATTTT. Translation: CASRDRVGSGNTIYF.

About this clone: This may come from a read error, since a much larger clone is one base off. The chain carries TRBV5-1 and TRBJ2-7; D might be TRBD1 or TRBD2, each matching 5 bases. There are 16 residues in the CDR3. Trimming took 0 bases from V and 1 from J, leaving 14 bases between them. Germline loops: CDR1 SGHRS, CDR2 YFSETQ. Written as DNA, the CDR3 is TGCGCCAGCAGCTTGGGGGGCGCAGGGACGTCCTACGAGCAGTACTTC. It is translated as CASSLGGAGTSYEQYF.

The rearrangement uses TRBV25-1 and TRBJ2-2; 10 bases are a match to TRBD2. The CDR3 contains 16 residues. The V segment lost 8 bases and the J segment 7 bases; nucleotides outside the gene matches: 13. CDR1 and CDR2 (germline): MGHDK, SYGVNS. CDR3: CASRPPSGSPNGELFF. Written as DNA, the CDR3 is TGTGCCAGCCGCCCCCCTAGCGGGAGTCCTAACGGGGAGCTGTTTTTT.

This rearrangement joins TRBV9 to TRBJ2-3, with 8 bases fitting TRBD2. Germline V CDR1 and CDR2: SGDLS, YYNGEE. The CDR3 length is 16 residues. Unmatched junction bases numbered 5, after V lost 2 bases and J lost 0 bases. Written as DNA, the CDR3 is TGTGCCAGCAGCGTTTTCTCTAGCGGGAGCACAGATACGCAGTATTTT. Translated: CASSVFSSGSTDTQYF.

CDR3 loop: CASSQGRGSQSENEQFF. CDR3 DNA sequence: TGTGCCAGCAGCCAAGGGCGCGGCTCCCAAAGTGAAAATGAGCAGTTCTTC. The rearrangement joins TRBV4-2 to TRBJ2-1; no clear D gene. V lost 1 base and J 7 bases, leaving 20 bases between the germline ends. The germline gives CDR1 LGHNA, CDR2 YNFKEQ. The CDR3 loop spans 17 amino acids.

The chain recombines TRBV29-1 with TRBJ2-5; D is ambiguous. This CDR3 has 13 residues. The germline V and J ends were trimmed by 6 bases and 1 base, with 12 bases remaining between them. Per the germline V gene, CDR1 is SQVTM and CDR2 is ANQGSEA. CDR3 sequence reads: CSVIGRIQETQYF. CDR3 coding DNA: TGCAGCGTGATAGGGCGGATCCAAGAGACCCAGTACTTC.

On this clone: Other DNA sequences from this sample encode an identical CDR3 as well. The gene calls are TRBV5-1 and TRBJ2-1; perhaps D is TRBD1 or TRBD2 (5 bases each). The ends were cut back, 0 bases at V and 0 bases at J, with 10 bases in the middle. The CDR3 runs 16 residues. Germline V CDR1 and CDR2: SGHRS, YFSETQ. The CDR3, as DNA: TGCGCCAGCAGCTTGGTAGCAGGGAGCTCCTACAATGAGCAGTTCTTC. It translates to CASSLVAGSSYNEQFF.

This clone was detected once. This sequence joins TRBV2 and TRBJ2-1; 8 nucleotides agree with TRBD2. V trimming: 7 bases; J trimming: 3 bases; junction bases outside the gene matches: 5. The CDR3 spans 14 residues. Germline V gives CDR1 SNHLY, CDR2 FYNNEI. The CDR3, as DNA: TGTGCCAGCAAACCGGGACTAGTCTACAATGAGCAGTTCTTC. Its protein product is CASKPGLVYNEQFF.

The V gene is TRBV15, the J gene TRBJ2-3; D gene ambiguous. Germline CDR1 LNHNV, CDR2 YYDKDF (reference sequence). The CDR3 sequence is 15 residues long. V was cut by 0 bases and J by 5 bases, with 12 bases left in between. CDR3 bases: TGTGCCACCAGCAGAGATGGGATAGCCCGAGATACGCAGTATTTT. It translates to CATSRDGIARDTQYF.